The following is a TCR beta chain sequence with its context. Its cognate antigen has yet to be identified. Base quality data are lacking; no much larger clone is found one base away. This entry belongs to a study of blood T cells in healthy people across ages (dated by TCRdb to the mid-2010s). At the level of the whole study: In model experiments, roughly one uniquely barcoded TCR beta cDNA molecule per two T cells was captured by template switching. The study measured age-related changes in TCR beta repertoire diversity using deep sequencing normalized with unique cDNA molecular identifiers. The donors were divided into four age groups: young (average about 16 years), middle-aged (over 35), aged (approximately 64) and long-lived (82). To avoid experimental bias, donors of different ages were spread randomly across the sequencing lanes. For two donors (one aged 18 to 30 and one aged 80 or older), the study analyzed two additional independent replicas of 1 million unique cDNA reads from the same blood draw. Points the paper makes about the study in general: As age increased, observed TCR beta diversity per million T cells dropped in a roughly linear way, and a significant reduction was already evident by age roughly 36. Conclusive comparison of naive and antigen-experienced compartments was prevented by the profiling of bulk unsorted PBMCs. Total diversity estimates from one million sequenced T cells were considered lower bounds and underestimates. Compared with the aged group, the long-lived group had more naive CD4+ T cells, fewer expanded clones and increased TCR diversity, a pattern suggesting age selection. There was a strong correlation between observed TCR beta diversity and the percentage of naive T cells measured by flow cytometry. Because donor CMV infection status was unknown, age-related changes in expanded clonotypes were potentially confounded.

Preparation of the library involved 5' RACE. Sequencing took place on an Illumina HiSeq 2500. A second PCR of roughly 6 to 12 cycles was performed with a sample-barcoded 5' primer and a J-beta primer mix. A unique molecular identifier was introduced onto each TCR beta cDNA molecule by a template-switch 5' adaptor carrying 12 random nucleotides. Each sample yielded at least 2.5 million CDR3-containing paired-end reads. First-strand cDNA synthesis was performed from all RNA using the Mint cDNA synthesis kit, with priming by a TRBC-specific oligonucleotide. All cDNA was treated with uracil-DNA glycosylase and then went through a first 18-cycle PCR with the universal primers M1SS and BC2_uni_R. In the authors' own workflow: For normalization, 1 million high-quality reads were randomly selected from each sample, with every read carrying a distinct molecular identifier. Reads sharing molecular identifiers were discarded rather than binned into consensus sequences. CDR3 identification, clonotype clustering and error correction used MiTCR with a Q25 quality threshold and the strictest error-elimination algorithm. A nonparametric unseen species model with Euler transformation was used to estimate lower-bound total TCR beta diversity. TCRdb itself trimmed the public reads at Q25 with fastp, ran MiXCR and retained productive beta chains. All rows with the same CDR3 protein become a single entry with the most common DNA and genes. The V and J calls were determined by TCRdb, not by the authors. The table for this sample lists about 640,000 distinct CDR3 sequences; 58% of them were counted only once. In total, the top ten clones hold roughly 34% of the sample.

The donors were roughly 39 Caucasian individuals from Russia, aged roughly 6 to 100 years, who were systemically healthy. Each donor gave about 9.8 milliliters of peripheral blood, drawn into EDTA-treated Vacutainer tubes. Ficoll-Paque density-gradient centrifugation was used to isolate PBMCs, with at least 6 million obtained per sample. Trizol reagent was used to extract total RNA from the PBMCs, yielding at least 5 micrograms per sample. The percentages of naive CD45RAhigh/CD27high T cells were determined by flow cytometry on a PBMC aliquot from every donor. From the cysteine up to the phenylalanine, the CDR3 has a length of 12 residues. Here the CDR3 DNA is all that survives: 36 bases in frame from base 1. Cut back by 8 bases and 0 bases, the V and J ends lie 8 bases apart.

This receptor was obtained from a man in his sixties in good health. The sequenced material came from blood. The sequence is built from TRBV12-3 or TRBV12-4 and TRBJ2-7; the D gene lacks a confident call. The base sequence is TGTGCCAGCGGTGTCCGCTCCTACGAGCAGTACTTC. Its product reads: CASGVRSYEQYF.